One and the same sample provided the 10 T cell receptor beta chains below, sequenced in a study of T cells in Graves' hyperthyroidism and ophthalmopathy. Authors of the study amplified TCR beta CDR3 regions from RNA transcripts. The study used the HTBI primer set for a first-round RT-PCR of the TCR CDR3. TCRdb reprocessed the multiplex PCR reads with MiXCR, giving one entry per CDR3 protein. The table lists 300,000 to 400,000 distinct CDR3 sequences, roughly 13% of them singletons, with approximately 10% in the top ten. The specimen was blood. These receptors came from a woman aged 55 to 70 with Graves' hyperthyroidism.

This clonotype appeared many times. The chain uses TRBV29-1 and TRBJ1-1, with D uncertain. Germline V gene sequence: CDR1 SQVTM, CDR2 ANQGSEA. The CDR3 has 10 residues. The ends were cut back, 4 bases at V and 1 base at J, with 1 base in the middle. CDR3 in DNA: TGCAGCGTTGGGAACACTGAAGCTTTCTTT. Translating it yields CSVGNTEAFF.

This clonotype was found a few times. The V gene is TRBV6-2 or TRBV6-3, the J gene TRBJ1-5; the D is unclear. The CDR3 spans 14 residues. The V gene's germline CDR1 is MNHEY and CDR2 SVGEGT. Trimming removed 2 bases at V and 3 bases at J, with 8 bases between. This chain's CDR3 is CASSYGQYNQPQHF. CDR3 in DNA: TGTGCCAGCAGTTACGGTCAGTACAATCAGCCCCAGCATTTT.

This clonotype was counted between two and nine times. The rearrangement joins TRBV6-1 to TRBJ2-7; 12 bases map to TRBD2. This CDR3 region has 15 residues. After removal of 1 base from V and 7 bases from J, the junction contained 5 bases not matched to a gene. Germline values: CDR1 MNHNS, CDR2 SASEGT. As DNA, the CDR3 is TGTGCCAGCAGTGAAGTTCCGGGACTAGCGGGTGAGCAGTACTTC. As protein: CASSEVPGLAGEQYF.

Ten or more counts support this clonotype. This sequence joins TRBV18 and TRBJ2-7, with D maybe TRBD1 (6 bases). The CDR3 runs to 15 residues. Germline loops: CDR1 KGHSH, CDR2 LQKENI. Trimming pared 0 bases from V and 7 bases from J, leaving 16 bases between. This chain's CDR3 is CASSPPQGSPGEQYF. The CDR3, as DNA: TGTGCCAGCTCACCACCCCAGGGGTCACCTGGGGAGCAGTACTTC. Full variable domain (outside the CDR3, taken from reference TRBV18 and TRBJ2-7): NAGVMQNPRHLVRRRGQEARLRCSPMKGHSHVYWYRQLPEEGLKFMVYLQKENIIDESGMPKERFSAEFPKEGPSILRIQQVVRGDSAAYFCASSPPQGSPGEQYFGPGTRLTVT.

In its sample, this clonotype was seen many times. The rearrangement uses TRBV20-1 and TRBJ2-7; perhaps TRBD1 as D (6 bases). Germline values: CDR1 DFQATT, CDR2 SNEGSKA (reference sequence). Trimming shortened V by 1 base and J by 0 bases, and 10 bases separated the two germline ends. The CDR3 is made up of 14 amino acids. This chain's CDR3 is CSARVRRGSYEQYF. CDR3 nucleotides: TGCAGTGCTAGAGTCCGCAGGGGCTCCTACGAGCAGTACTTC.

This clonotype was counted at least ten times. The chain recombines TRBV19 with TRBJ2-1, with 12 bases matching TRBD1. J lost 8 bases, V lost 6 bases, and 8 bases had no gene match. Germline CDR1 reads LNHDA; CDR2 reads SQIVND (reference sequence). The CDR3 length is 15 residues. CDR3 residues: CASRIGTGGSDEQFF. The CDR3 coding sequence is TGTGCCAGTAGGATCGGGACAGGGGGCTCGGATGAGCAGTTCTTC.

On this clonotype itself: Being one base from a much bigger clone, this may be a read error. Lacking the conserved final phenylalanine or tryptophan, this CDR3 likely reflects a read error. This chain links TRBV24-1 with TRBJ1-2; D is undetermined. The CDR3 has 15 amino acids. CDR1 and CDR2 (germline): KGHDR, SFDVKD. V was trimmed by 6 bases and J by 0 bases, leaving 13 bases between them. Written as DNA, the CDR3 is TGTGCCACCAGTTCGAGGTACGATCCTAACTATGGCTACACCTCC. Its translation: CATSSRYDPNYGYTS.

This clonotype was detected many times. The chain joins TRBV12-3 or TRBV12-4 to TRBJ2-7; possibly TRBD2 for D (6 bases). The CDR3 spans 13 residues. Trimming took off 3 bases at V and 2 bases at J, with 8 bases between the two ends. Here the CDR3 DNA reads TGTGCCAGCAGTTTGCGCGGGGCCTACGAGCAGTACTTC. It codes for CASSLRGAYEQYF.

This clonotype was observed at least ten times. This rearrangement joins TRBV2 to TRBJ1-2, with a tentative D call TRBD1 (5 bases). Trimming removed 4 bases from V and 4 bases from J, with 13 bases in between. From germline, CDR1 is SNHLY and CDR2 FYNNEI. The CDR3 is 14 amino acids. CDR3: CASSGVGTSYGYTF. The CDR3 nucleotides read TGTGCCAGCAGTGGAGTAGGGACGTCCTATGGCTACACCTTC.

As regards this clonotype: It may be a read error: a sequence one base away is much more abundant. The chain couples TRBV18 to TRBJ2-1, with 10 bases matching TRBD2. This CDR3 comprises 16 residues. The ends lost 0 bases at V and 9 bases at J; junction bases unmatched: 8. Germline values: CDR1 KGHSH, CDR2 LQKENI. In DNA, the CDR3 is TGTGCCAGCTCACCACCGAGCCTAGCGGGAGCGAGTGAGCAGTTCTTC. Amino acid sequence: CASSPPSLAGASEQFF. Full variable domain (rest looked up from reference TRBV18 and TRBJ2-1): NAGVMQNPRHLVRRRGQEARLRCSPMKGHSHVYWYRQLPEEGLKFMVYLQKENIIDESGMPKERFSAEFPKEGPSILRIQQVVRGDSAAYFCASSPPSLAGASEQFFGPGTRLTVL.